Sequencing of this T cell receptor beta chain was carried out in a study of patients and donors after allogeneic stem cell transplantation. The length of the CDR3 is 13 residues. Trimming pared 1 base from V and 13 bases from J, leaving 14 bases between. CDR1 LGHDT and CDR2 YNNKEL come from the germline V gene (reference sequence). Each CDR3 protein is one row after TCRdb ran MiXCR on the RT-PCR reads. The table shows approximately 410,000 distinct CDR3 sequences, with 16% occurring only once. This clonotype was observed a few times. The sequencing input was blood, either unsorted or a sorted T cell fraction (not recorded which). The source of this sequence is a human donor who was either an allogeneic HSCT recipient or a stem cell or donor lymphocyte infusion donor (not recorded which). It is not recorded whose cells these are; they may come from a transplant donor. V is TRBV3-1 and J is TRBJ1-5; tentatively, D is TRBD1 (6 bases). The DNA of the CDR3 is TGTGCCAGCAGCCAAGTCAAACAGGGAGAACAGCATTTT. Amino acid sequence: CASSQVKQGEQHF.